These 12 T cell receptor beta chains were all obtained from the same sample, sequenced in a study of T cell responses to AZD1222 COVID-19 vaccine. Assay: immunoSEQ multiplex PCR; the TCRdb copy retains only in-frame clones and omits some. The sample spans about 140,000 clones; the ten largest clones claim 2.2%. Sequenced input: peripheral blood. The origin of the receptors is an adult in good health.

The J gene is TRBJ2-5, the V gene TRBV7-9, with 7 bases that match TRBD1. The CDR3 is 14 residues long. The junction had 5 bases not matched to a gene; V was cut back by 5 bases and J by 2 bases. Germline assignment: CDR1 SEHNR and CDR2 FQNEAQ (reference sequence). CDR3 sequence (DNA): TGTGCCAGCAGCCGACAGGGCTTGCAAGAGACCCAGTACTTC. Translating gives CASSRQGLQETQYF.

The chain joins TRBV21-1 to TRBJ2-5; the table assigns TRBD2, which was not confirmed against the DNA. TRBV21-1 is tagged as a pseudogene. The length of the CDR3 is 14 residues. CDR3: CASSTFSGEETQYF. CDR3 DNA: TGTGCCAGCAGCACCTTTAGCGGGGAAGAGACCCAGTACTTC.

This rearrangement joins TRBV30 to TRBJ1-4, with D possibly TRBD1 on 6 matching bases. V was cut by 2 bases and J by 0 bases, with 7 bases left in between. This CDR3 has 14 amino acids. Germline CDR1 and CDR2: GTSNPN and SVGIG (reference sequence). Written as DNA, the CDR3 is TGTGCCTGGAGTCCAGGGGCAACTAATGAAAAACTGTTTTTT. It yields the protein CAWSPGATNEKLFF.

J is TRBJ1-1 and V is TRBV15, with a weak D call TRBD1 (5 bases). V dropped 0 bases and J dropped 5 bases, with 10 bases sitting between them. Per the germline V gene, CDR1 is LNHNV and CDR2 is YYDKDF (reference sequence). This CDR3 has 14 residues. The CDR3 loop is CATSREGVETEAFF. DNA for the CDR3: TGTGCCACCAGCAGAGAAGGGGTAGAAACTGAAGCTTTCTTT. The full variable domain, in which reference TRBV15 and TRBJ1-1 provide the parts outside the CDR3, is DAMVIQNPRYQVTQFGKPVTLSCSQTLNHNVMYWYQQKSSQAPKLLFHYYDKDFNNEADTPDNFQSRRPNTSFCFLDIRSPGLGDTAMYLCATSREGVETEAFFGQGTRLTVV.

DNA for the CDR3: TGTGCCAGCAGCTCGGGGGCAGGGAACGGACTTCGAGAAGCTTTCTTT. Residues: CASSSGAGNGLREAFF. The chain employs TRBV7-9 and TRBJ1-1; D perhaps matches TRBD1 (6 bases). Germline CDR1 is SEHNR and CDR2 is FQNEAQ (reference sequence). This CDR3 is built from 16 residues. V lost 4 bases and J lost 8, with 23 bases in between.

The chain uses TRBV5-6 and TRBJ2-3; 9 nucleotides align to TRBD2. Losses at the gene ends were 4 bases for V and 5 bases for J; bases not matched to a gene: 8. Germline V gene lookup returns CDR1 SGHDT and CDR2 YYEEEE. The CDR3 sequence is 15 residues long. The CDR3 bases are TGTGCCAGCAGCGGGACGGCGGGGGGGTTAGATACGCAGTATTTT. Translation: CASSGTAGGLDTQYF.

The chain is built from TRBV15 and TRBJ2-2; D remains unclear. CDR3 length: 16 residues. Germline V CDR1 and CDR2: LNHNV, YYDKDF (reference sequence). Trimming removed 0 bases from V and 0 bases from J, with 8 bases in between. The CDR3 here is CATSRDPNPNTGELFF. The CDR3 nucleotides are TGTGCCACCAGCAGAGATCCTAATCCGAACACCGGGGAGCTGTTTTTT.

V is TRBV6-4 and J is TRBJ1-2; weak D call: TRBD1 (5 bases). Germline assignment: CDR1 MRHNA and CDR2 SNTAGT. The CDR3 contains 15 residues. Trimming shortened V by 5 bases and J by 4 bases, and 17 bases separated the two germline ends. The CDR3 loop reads CASSPSAGTLYGYTF. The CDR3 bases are TGTGCCAGCAGTCCCTCGGCGGGGACCCTCTATGGCTACACCTTC.

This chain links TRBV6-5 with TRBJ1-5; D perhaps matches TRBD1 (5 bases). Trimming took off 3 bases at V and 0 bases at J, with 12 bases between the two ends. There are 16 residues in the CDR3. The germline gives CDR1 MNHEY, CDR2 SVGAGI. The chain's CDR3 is CASSYPRQLSNQPQHF. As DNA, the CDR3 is TGTGCCAGCAGTTATCCCCGACAGCTTAGCAATCAGCCCCAGCATTTT.

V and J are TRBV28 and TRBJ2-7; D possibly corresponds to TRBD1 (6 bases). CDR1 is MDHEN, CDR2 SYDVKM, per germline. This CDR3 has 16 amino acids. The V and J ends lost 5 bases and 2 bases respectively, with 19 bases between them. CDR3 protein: CASSRTEWGPTYEQYF. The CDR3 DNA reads TGTGCCAGCAGTCGGACAGAGTGGGGCCCCACCTACGAGCAGTACTTC.

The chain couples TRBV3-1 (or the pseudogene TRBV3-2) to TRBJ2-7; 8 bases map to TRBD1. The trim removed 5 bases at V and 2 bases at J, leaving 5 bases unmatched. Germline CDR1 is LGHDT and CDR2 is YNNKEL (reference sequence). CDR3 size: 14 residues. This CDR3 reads CASSADRVPYEQYF. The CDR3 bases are TGTGCCAGCAGCGCGGACAGGGTGCCCTACGAGCAGTACTTC.

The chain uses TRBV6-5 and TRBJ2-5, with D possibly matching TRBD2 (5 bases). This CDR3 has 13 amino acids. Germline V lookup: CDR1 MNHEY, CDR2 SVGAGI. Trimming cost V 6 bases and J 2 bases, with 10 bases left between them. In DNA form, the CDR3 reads TGTGCCAGCAGCCCCGGGGATCAAGAGACCCAGTACTTC. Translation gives CASSPGDQETQYF.